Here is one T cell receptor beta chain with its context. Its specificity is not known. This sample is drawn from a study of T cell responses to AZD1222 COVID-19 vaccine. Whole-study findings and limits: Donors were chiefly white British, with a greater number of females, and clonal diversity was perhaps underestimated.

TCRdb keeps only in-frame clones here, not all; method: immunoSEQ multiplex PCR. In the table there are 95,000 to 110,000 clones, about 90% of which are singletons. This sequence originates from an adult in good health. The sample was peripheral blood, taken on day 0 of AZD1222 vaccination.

CDR3 loop: CASSLGRGNTEAFF. The CDR3 DNA reads as TGCGCCAGCAGCTTGGGCAGGGGGAACACTGAAGCTTTCTTT. The chain joins TRBV5-1 to TRBJ1-1, with D possibly being TRBD1 (6 bases). Germline V gives CDR1 SGHRS, CDR2 YFSETQ. The CDR3 has 14 residues. Deletions cut 0 bases from V and 1 base from J, with 7 bases between. The whole variable domain, remainder taken from reference TRBV5-1 and TRBJ1-1, is KAGVTQTPRYLIKTRGQQVTLSCSPISGHRSVSWYQQTPGQGLQFLFEYFSETQRNKGNFPGRFSGRQFSNSRSEMNVSTLELGDSALYLCASSLGRGNTEAFFGQGTRLTVV.